This T cell receptor (beta chain) stems from a study of cytomegalovirus exposure and HLA in healthy donors. Study results and caveats: The study designated 150 or so TCR beta chains cytomegalovirus-associated. TCR beta V- and J-gene trimming was later associated with a missense DCLRE1C variant.

A word on this clone: Its matching antigen is unknown.

CDR1 SGHRS and CDR2 YFSETQ come from the germline V gene. V was clipped by 0 bases and J by 5 bases, with 5 bases between them. The CDR3 runs 12 residues. PCR involved 60 Vbeta and 13 Jbeta primers. Profiled with immunoSEQ multiplex PCR; TCRdb holds only in-frame clones, not every one. The table shows roughly 120,000 clones, with roughly 70% occurring only once. The sequence came from a woman under 30 in good health and CMV-seronegative. Sequenced input: PBMCs. This sequence joins TRBV5-1 and TRBJ2-5; D unclear. The CDR3 spells CASSLAGETQYF. The CDR3 region has the DNA TGCGCCAGCAGCTTGGCCGGGGAGACCCAGTACTTC.